The clone carrying this T cell receptor beta chain was picked up a small number of times. No antigen is known for it. TCRdb re-called the RT-PCR reads through MiXCR, storing one row per CDR3 protein. The sample holds 200,000 to 300,000 distinct CDR3 sequences, 9% to 15% seen once. The data stem from a study of response to subunit inactivated influenza vaccine. Study results and limitations: That few new T cells are recruited by each seasonal influenza vaccination was the authors' suggestion.

The specimen was non-naive T cells sorted from PBMCs, collected 14 to 15 days before vaccination. The TCR sequence derives from a man aged 45-65 years who received an inactivated influenza vaccine.

CDR3 nucleotide sequence: TGTGCCAGCAGTTTTCAGGCGGGAAATTCCGACAATGAGCAGTTCTTC. The encoded protein is CASSFQAGNSDNEQFF. The chain recombines TRBV12-3 or TRBV12-4 with TRBJ2-1; D may be TRBD2 (6 bases). Trimming cost V 3 bases and J 5 bases, with 17 bases left between them. CDR3 length equals 16 residues.